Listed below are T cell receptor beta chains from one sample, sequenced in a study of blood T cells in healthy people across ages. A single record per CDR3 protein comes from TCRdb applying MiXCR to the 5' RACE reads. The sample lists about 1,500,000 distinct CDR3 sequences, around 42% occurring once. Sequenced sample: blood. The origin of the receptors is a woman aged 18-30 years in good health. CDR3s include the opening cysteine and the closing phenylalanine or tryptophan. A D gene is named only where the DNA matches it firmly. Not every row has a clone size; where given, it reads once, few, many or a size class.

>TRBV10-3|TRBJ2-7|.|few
TGTGCCATCAGTGAGTCGGGTGCGCAGGGTCTAGGCGAGCAGTACTTC
CAISESGAQGLGEQYF
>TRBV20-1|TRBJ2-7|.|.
TGCAGTGCTTCCTCAATTAGTCGGGCCTACGAGCAGTACTTC
CSASSISRAYEQYF
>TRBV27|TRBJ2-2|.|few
TGTGCCAGCAGTTTATCGGGGGCAATCGGGGAGCTGTTTTTT
CASSLSGAIGELFF
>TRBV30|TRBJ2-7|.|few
TGTGCCTGGAGTGTATCCAGAACCGAGCAGTACTTC
CAWSVSRTEQYF
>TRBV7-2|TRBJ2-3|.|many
TGTGCCAGCAGCGTACAGGGAGATACGCAGTATTTT
CASSVQGDTQYF
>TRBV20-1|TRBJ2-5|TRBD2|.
TGCAGTGCTTTGGGGGAGGGTCAAGAGACCCAGTACTTC
CSALGEGQETQYF
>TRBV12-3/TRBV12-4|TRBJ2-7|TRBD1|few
TGTGCCAGCAGTCCAGGGGACAGGTCCACCTACTACGAGCAGTACTTC
CASSPGDRSTYYEQYF
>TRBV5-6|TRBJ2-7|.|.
TGTGCCAGCAGCTTGGGGGTAGTTAATGAGCAGTACTTC
CASSLGVVNEQYF
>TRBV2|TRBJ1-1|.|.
TGTGCCAGCAGTGAAGCGCTTCCTGGGGACACTGAAGCTTTCTTT
CASSEALPGDTEAFF
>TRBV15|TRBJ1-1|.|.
TGTGCCACCAGCAGAGATGGGGTCGGGGCTTTCTTT
CATSRDGVGAFF
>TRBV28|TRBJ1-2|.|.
TGTGTCAGCAGAACCCCGGGGAGTGGGGCAGCTAACTATGGCTACACCTTC
CVSRTPGSGAANYGYTF
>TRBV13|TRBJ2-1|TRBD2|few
TGTGCCAGCAGCTCGTATGCGAGTAGCGGGTGGGAGCAGTTCTTC
CASSSYASSGWEQFF
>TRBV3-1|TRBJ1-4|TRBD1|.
TGTGCCAGCAGCCAAGTGGACAGGGTGGTGTTTTTT
CASSQVDRVVFF
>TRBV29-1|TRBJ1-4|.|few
TGCAGCGTGGAGGGGCAGAATAATGAAAAACTGTTTTTT
CSVEGQNNEKLFF
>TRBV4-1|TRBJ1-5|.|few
TGCGCCAGCAGCCCTGGGCATTATCGTTATAGCAATCAGCCCCAGCATTTT
CASSPGHYRYSNQPQHF
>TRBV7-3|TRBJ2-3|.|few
TGTGCCAGCAGCTTAACTCAAGCATTGACAGATACGCAGTATTTT
CASSLTQALTDTQYF
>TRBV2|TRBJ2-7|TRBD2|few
TGTGCCAGCAGGGCGGGGGGCACCTACAATGAGCAGTACTTC
CASRAGGTYNEQYF
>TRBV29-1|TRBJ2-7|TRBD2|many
TGCAGCGTTGAACTTCTAGCGGGACCTTCCTACGAGCAGTACTTC
CSVELLAGPSYEQYF
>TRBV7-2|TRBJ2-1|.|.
TGTGCCAGCAGCTTACGTCAAGCGGTTAATGAGCAGTTCTTC
CASSLRQAVNEQFF
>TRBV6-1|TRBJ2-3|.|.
TGTGCCAGCAGTGTACTAGCCTCTTCCACAGATACGCAGTATTTT
CASSVLASSTDTQYF
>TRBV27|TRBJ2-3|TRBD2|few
TGTGCCAGCAGTACAGGGACTAGCGGGGGGCTCACAGATACGCAGTATTTT
CASSTGTSGGLTDTQYF
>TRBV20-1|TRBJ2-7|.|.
TGCAGTGCTAGTGGGGTAGCAAGGGACGAGCAGTACTTC
CSASGVARDEQYF
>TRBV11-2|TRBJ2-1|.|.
TGTGCCAGCAGCTTAGGAACTAGCAAGTTCCATGAGCAGTTCTTC
CASSLGTSKFHEQFF
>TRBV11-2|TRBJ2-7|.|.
TGTGCCAGCAGCGGAGGGATCGTCTCCTACGAGCAGTACTTC
CASSGGIVSYEQYF
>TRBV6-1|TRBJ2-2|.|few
TGTGCCAGCAGTCGGACAGACTACACCGGGGAGCTGTTTTTT
CASSRTDYTGELFF
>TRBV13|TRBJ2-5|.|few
TGTGCCAGCAGCCCCTCCGGTTTAGGGGTCCGCCGAGAGACCCAGTACTTC
CASSPSGLGVRRETQYF
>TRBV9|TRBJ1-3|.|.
TGTGCCAGCAGCGAAAGAATACCTGGAAACACCATATATTTT
CASSERIPGNTIYF
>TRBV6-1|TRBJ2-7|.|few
TGTGCCAGCAGTGCCAGGGCGGCCATCTACGAGCAGTACTTC
CASSARAAIYEQYF
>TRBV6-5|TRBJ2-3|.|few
TGTGCCAGCGCAAGGAACTGGTACACAGATACGCAGTATTTT
CASARNWYTDTQYF
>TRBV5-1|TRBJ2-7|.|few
TGCGCCAGCAGCTCCTTCACAGGGACGCGCGAGCAGTACTTC
CASSSFTGTREQYF
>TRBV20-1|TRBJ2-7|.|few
TGCAGTGCTAGGGCCCGTGGCAGGGCCCCTTACGAGCAGTACTTC
CSARARGRAPYEQYF
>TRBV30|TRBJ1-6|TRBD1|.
TGTGCCTGGAGGGCGGGGACAGGGACGAACCTCCACTTT
CAWRAGTGTNLHF
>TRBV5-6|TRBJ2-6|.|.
TGTGCCAGCAGCTTGTATACAGGCCCCGGGGCCAACGTCCTGACTTTC
CASSLYTGPGANVLTF
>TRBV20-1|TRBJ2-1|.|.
TGCAGTGCTAGAGACCCCACAGCGGAGGAGCAGTTCTTC
CSARDPTAEEQFF
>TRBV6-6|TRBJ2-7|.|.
TGTGCCATCGGACCCTCGGGACACTCCTACGAGCAGTACTTC
CAIGPSGHSYEQYF
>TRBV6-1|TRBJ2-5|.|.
TGTGCCAGCACCGGACAGATCCAAGAGACCCAGTACTTC
CASTGQIQETQYF
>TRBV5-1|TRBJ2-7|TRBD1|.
TGCGCCACCAAGACATATCCCGGGACAGGGTCCTACGAGCAGTACTTC
CATKTYPGTGSYEQYF
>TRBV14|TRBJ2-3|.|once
TGTGCCAGCAGCCAAGACGCGGGGCAAAGCACAGATACGCAGTATTTT
CASSQDAGQSTDTQYF
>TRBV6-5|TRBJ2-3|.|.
TGTGCCAGCAGTCTCATGCCGGGGGCAGATACGCAGTATTTT
CASSLMPGADTQYF
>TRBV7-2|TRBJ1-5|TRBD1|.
TGTGCCAGCAGCTTACAGGGGGATTATCAGCCCCAGCATTTT
CASSLQGDYQPQHF
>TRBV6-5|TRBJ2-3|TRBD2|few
TGTGCCAGCGGAGCGGGACCCACAGATACGCAGTATTTT
CASGAGPTDTQYF